This T cell receptor beta chain was retrieved from a study of a mutant IDH1 vaccine in newly diagnosed glioma (dated by TCRdb to about 2021). Regarding the research as a whole: In the chemotherapy-containing groups, vaccination started alongside temozolomide cycles, whereas in patients who had radiotherapy alone it started 4-6 weeks after radiotherapy. The approximately 32 treated patients were approximately 62% male and around 40% female, with a mean age of approximately 40 years. Before enrollment, most patients had been given radiochemotherapy with temozolomide as standard therapy, while the rest had received either radiotherapy alone or temozolomide alone. Visit V12 was the week-35 safety follow-up and visit V13 was the week-47 end of study. Peripheral blood was drawn at six visits: V03 (baseline), V05, V07, V10, V12 and V13. For exploratory analyses, longitudinal TCRB deep sequencing was carried out in approximately 25 treated patients wherever samples were available. Summary of the overall study and its limitations: No apparent relationship was observed between pseudoprogression and alterations in the top peripheral T cell clonotypes detected by TCRB sequencing. PBMC samples for TCRB deep sequencing were selected based on availability. It was noted by the authors that analyses of patient blood samples could not be reproduced owing to sample limitations. Vaccine-induced immune responses across multiple MHC alleles were detected in 90% to 95% of patients.

Explained via the paper, the time point label denotes: week 35, safety follow-up. Each vaccine dose was 300 ug of a 20-mer mutant IDH1 peptide in Montanide, given subcutaneously with topical imiquimod. Patients were given eight vaccinations, in weeks 1, 3, 5, 7, 11, 15, 19 and 23, which matched visits V03 through V10. The donors had newly diagnosed IDH1-mutant astrocytomas of WHO grade 3 or 4 that showed loss of nuclear ATRX. The samples were drawn from NOA16, a multicentre, single-arm, open-label phase I trial in Germany that tested a mutant IDH1 peptide vaccine in humans for the first time. Genomic DNA for TCRB sequencing was isolated from EDTA blood with the DNeasy Blood and Tissue Kit. Receptor amplification or capture employed the immunoSEQ multiplex PCR assay. Rearranged TCR beta chain sequences were amplified with the hsTCRB Kit following the manufacturer's protocol. An Illumina MiSeq was used to sequence the TCRB libraries. Per the original workflow: The proprietary platform of the kit vendor was used for demultiplexing, trimming and gene mapping. In its TCRdb copy, this immuneACCESS table keeps in-frame sequences only and misses some clones. Where compared with another copy, unresolved V genes explain less than half of these, and the others have no known cause. V, J and clone size are those of that table, while D and trimming were read from the DNA. For this sample there are 30,000 or so clones; roughly 80% appear just once. About 9.3% of the sample is held by the ten biggest clonotypes.

This clone was seen more than once but under ten times. Its target antigen remains unknown. Nothing much larger sits one base from this clone, and base qualities are not available. Sequences were derived from PBMCs, sampled from a glioma patient whose treatment included an IDH1 peptide vaccine. The receptor's source is a woman under 40 with glioma. Some clones in this sample may be carry-over from other donors' samples.

The sequenced DNA: TGCGCCAGCAGCCCGGGCGGGAGGGGGTCGGAGACCCAGTACTTC. This gives the protein CASSPGGRGSETQYF. The sequence links TRBV5-1 to TRBJ2-5; 9 nucleotides in the junction match TRBD2. Measured from the cysteine to the phenylalanine, the CDR3 is 15 residues long. Solely the CDR3 DNA is kept, with 45 bases framed from the first base. The germline V end is reduced by 4 bases and the J end by 5 bases; junction bases left unmatched: 9. Reading the germline V gene gives CDR1 SGHRS and CDR2 YFSETQ.